One sample yielded the 20 T cell receptor beta chains listed below, sequenced in a study of vaccination effects on CD4 cells after COVID-19. Before sequencing, viral peptide pools were used by the ViraFEST assay to expand antigen-specific CD4+ T cells. At the end of around 11 days of culture, CD4+ T cells were isolated. Vaccinated participants had no history of SARS-CoV-2 infection and tested negative for nucleocapsid antibodies. Using immunoSEQ multiplex PCR, the repertoire was profiled, and TCRdb retains in-frame clones only, with some absent. The table shows tens of thousands of clones, with roughly 76% occurring only once. Their antigens are not known. The sample consisted of CD4+ T cells from PBMCs cultured with HCoV-NL63 spike peptides, taken before COVID-19 vaccination. These receptors were taken from a human donor who received a COVID-19 vaccine.

This sequence joins TRBV2 and TRBJ2-3; 7 positions match TRBD2. The length of the CDR3 is 14 residues. V lost 4 bases, J lost 2 bases, and 3 bases stayed unmatched. CDR1 is SNHLY, CDR2 FYNNEI, per germline. The CDR3 DNA is TGTGCCAGCAGTGCCGGGACTATCACAGATACGCAGTATTTT. The encoded protein is CASSAGTITDTQYF.

This CDR3 reads CASSIEESSYNEQFF. The CDR3 nucleotides are TGTGCCAGTAGTATAGAGGAGAGCTCCTACAATGAGCAGTTCTTC. The J gene is TRBJ2-1, the V gene TRBV19; D remains ambiguous. CDR1 is LNHDA, CDR2 SQIVND, per germline (reference sequence). Trimming took 0 bases from V and 0 from J, leaving 6 bases between them. This CDR3 has 15 residues. The variable domain in full, completed from reference TRBV19 and TRBJ2-1, reads DGGITQSPKYLFRKEGQNVTLSCEQNLNHDAMYWYRQDPGQGLRLIYYSQIVNDFQKGDIAEGYSVSREKKESFPLTVTSAQKNPTAFYLCASSIEESSYNEQFFGPGTRLTVL.

The sample holds a few counts of this clone. V and J are TRBV4-1 and TRBJ2-2; D remains unclear. The CDR3 has 16 amino acids. Per germline, CDR1 MGHRA and CDR2 YSYEKL. Trimming stripped 8 bases from V and 0 bases from J, with 16 bases between. CDR3 DNA: TGCGCCAGCTTCGTAACCGAAATATCGAACACCGGGGAGCTGTTTTTT. It translates to CASFVTEISNTGELFF.

The chain combines TRBV7-9 with TRBJ2-2; the match to TRBD1 covers 7 bases. Looked up from germline, CDR1 is SEHNR and CDR2 is FQNEAQ (reference sequence). The J segment lost 1 base and the V segment lost 11 bases, leaving 4 bases of the junction unmatched. The CDR3 loop spans 13 amino acids. The CDR3 region is CAWGTENTGELFF. CDR3 bases: TGTGCCTGGGGGACAGAGAACACCGGGGAGCTGTTTTTT.

V is TRBV28 and J is TRBJ1-5, with 9 bases lining up with TRBD1. V was pared by 5 bases and J by 6 bases, with 5 bases of the junction left unmatched. Germline CDR1 reads MDHEN; CDR2 reads SYDVKM. The CDR3 loop spans 14 amino acids. CDR3 bases: TGTGCCAGCAGTATTACAGGGGGCGTTCAGCCCCAGCATTTT. Protein: CASSITGGVQPQHF.

The V gene is TRBV7-9, the J gene TRBJ2-5, with D possibly being TRBD2 (6 bases). CDR1 and CDR2 (germline): SEHNR, FQNEAQ (reference sequence). V gave up 5 bases and J gave up 5 bases, with 18 bases separating them. This CDR3 contains 15 residues. This CDR3 is CASSARTIRGETQYF. The CDR3 nucleotides read TGTGCCAGCAGCGCCCGGACAATCCGGGGGGAGACCCAGTACTTC.

This chain uses TRBV19 with TRBJ2-5; TRBD1 is a possible D gene (7 bases). The CDR3 runs 14 residues. Germline V lookup: CDR1 LNHDA, CDR2 SQIVND (reference sequence). Trimming cost V 3 bases and J 4 bases, with 12 bases left between them. In DNA, the CDR3 is TGTGCCAGTAGTATGCGACAGGGACTAGAGACCCAGTACTTC. Amino acids: CASSMRQGLETQYF.

The chain couples TRBV29-1 to TRBJ2-3; D is possibly TRBD2 (7 bases). V was trimmed by 7 bases and J by 0 bases, leaving 23 bases between them. The germline V gene encodes CDR1 SQVTM and CDR2 ANQGSEA. The CDR3 extends over 17 amino acids. The CDR3 DNA reads TGCAGCGCCCGAGGGGGGGCTGGGCGGTCGAGCACAGATACGCAGTATTTT. Its translation: CSARGGAGRSSTDTQYF.

The gene calls are TRBV3-1 (or the pseudogene TRBV3-2) and TRBJ1-1, with D perhaps matching TRBD1 (5 bases). The germline V and J ends were trimmed by 4 bases and 3 bases, with 15 bases remaining between them. The CDR3 has 15 residues. In germline, CDR1 is LGHDT, CDR2 YNNKEL (reference sequence). CDR3 protein: CASSPYRDRDTEAFF. The CDR3 DNA reads as TGTGCCAGCAGCCCTTACCGGGACCGAGACACTGAAGCTTTCTTT.

J is TRBJ2-3 and V is TRBV19, with 12 bases matching TRBD2. The V gene end was trimmed by 7 bases and the J gene end by 4 bases; junction bases not matched to a gene: 3. The germline CDR1 and CDR2 sequences are LNHDA and SQIVND (reference sequence). This CDR3 contains 14 residues. Here the CDR3 DNA reads TGTGCCAGTACGACTAGCGGGGGATCAGATACGCAGTATTTT. Protein product: CASTTSGGSDTQYF.

This chain connects TRBV19 to TRBJ1-2; D not resolved. Looked up from germline, CDR1 is LNHDA and CDR2 is SQIVND (reference sequence). V was shortened by 1 base and J by 4 bases, with 10 bases between the two germline ends. The CDR3 runs 14 residues. CDR3 nucleotides: TGTGCCAGTAGTATAGGACCTGTGGGCTATGGCTACACCTTC. It yields the protein CASSIGPVGYGYTF.

The chain combines TRBV6-6 with TRBJ1-4; the D is unclear. The CDR3 is 17 residues long. Trimming stripped 5 bases from V and 2 bases from J, with 18 bases between. Germline loops: CDR1 MNHNY, CDR2 SVGAGI (reference sequence). The CDR3: CASSRIVRGETNEKLFF. CDR3 bases: TGTGCCAGCAGTCGGATCGTCCGCGGGGAGACTAATGAAAAACTGTTTTTT.

J is TRBJ2-2 and V is TRBV6-5; D remains unclear. Germline values: CDR1 MNHEY, CDR2 SVGAGI. The ends were cut back, 6 bases at V and 4 bases at J, with 12 bases in the middle. This CDR3 spans 14 amino acids. The CDR3 bases are TGTGCCAGCAGATCCGGGCTTCGCACCGGGGAGCTGTTTTTT. Translation: CASRSGLRTGELFF.

The V call is TRBV9, the J call TRBJ1-1; tentative D call: TRBD1 (6 bases). This CDR3 region has 14 residues. The V gene lost 7 bases and the J gene lost 1 base, with 14 bases spanning the gap. Germline lookup yields CDR1 SGDLS and CDR2 YYNGEE. The chain's CDR3 is CASGRGGANTEAFF. In nucleotides, the CDR3 is TGTGCCAGCGGCAGAGGGGGGGCGAACACTGAAGCTTTCTTT.

This clone was counted only a few times. The chain couples TRBV4-1 to TRBJ1-4; tentatively, D is TRBD1 (6 bases). Germline V gene sequence: CDR1 MGHRA, CDR2 YSYEKL. This CDR3 is 15 amino acids long. V dropped 1 base and J dropped 8 bases, with 14 bases sitting between them. The CDR3 spells CASSQGGGGKEKLFF. The CDR3 coding sequence is TGCGCCAGCAGCCAAGGTGGTGGGGGCAAGGAAAAACTGTTTTTT.

The chain has TRBV30 and TRBJ1-5, with 7 positions matching TRBD1. CDR1 GTSNPN and CDR2 SVGIG come from the germline V gene (reference sequence). The length of the CDR3 is 14 residues. V shed 2 bases and J 6 bases; nucleotides not matched to a gene: 7. CDR3 nucleotides: TGTGCCTGGAGTCGGACAGGTCAGGTTCAGCCCCAGCATTTT. Translation: CAWSRTGQVQPQHF.

This clone was recorded a few times. The chain uses TRBV3-1 (or the pseudogene TRBV3-2) and TRBJ2-3; D tentatively reads TRBD1 or TRBD2 (5 bases each). This CDR3 spans 14 amino acids. Germline CDR1 LGHDT, CDR2 YNNKEL (reference sequence). Trimming took off 4 bases at V and 4 bases at J, with 12 bases between the two ends. CDR3 in DNA: TGTGCCAGCAGCCGAGGGGAAATACCAGATACGCAGTATTTT. It encodes CASSRGEIPDTQYF.

The table lists this clone with a count of one. The rearrangement joins TRBV7-9 to TRBJ1-4; D might be TRBD1 (5 bases). This CDR3 has 15 residues. Germline V gives CDR1 SEHNR, CDR2 FQNEAQ (reference sequence). V dropped 1 base and J dropped 7 bases, with 13 bases sitting between them. CDR3 sequence reads: CASSLVRDYGEKLFF. CDR3 in DNA: TGTGCCAGCAGCTTAGTAAGGGACTATGGTGAAAAACTGTTTTTT.

This clone was seen a single time. The chain combines TRBV12-3 or TRBV12-4 with TRBJ1-6, with 8 nucleotides matching TRBD1. This CDR3 is 13 amino acids long. Trimming cost V 3 bases and J 9 bases; bases outside gene matches: 1. CDR3 region: CASSFTGGSPLHF. The CDR3 DNA sequence: TGTGCCAGCAGTTTTACAGGGGGTTCACCCCTCCACTTT.

The table lists this clone with a count of one. V usage is TRBV10-1 and J usage is TRBJ1-1, with no clear D. V was trimmed by 3 bases and J by 1 base, leaving 6 bases between them. The germline V gene has CDR1 WNHNN and CDR2 SYGVQD (reference sequence). The CDR3 length is 13 residues. The chain's CDR3 is CASSDSWNTEAFF. In DNA, the CDR3 is TGCGCCAGCAGTGACAGTTGGAACACTGAAGCTTTCTTT.